What follows is one T cell receptor beta chain and its context. Its antigen remains unidentified. Measured with immunoSEQ multiplex PCR; TCRdb has only the in-frame clones, and not every one. This table holds about 250,000 clones, about 90% found once. While the first cohort had about 610 subjects, the donors belonged to the separate validation cohort of about 120 subjects. These data are taken from a study of cytomegalovirus exposure and HLA in healthy donors. Overall study results and limits: The study recorded over 150 TCR beta chains that were cytomegalovirus-associated. Most TCR sequences were seen very rarely across donors, but some public TCRs occurred in many. A few of the chains that were CMV-associated were confirmed in vitro to be specific for CMV antigens.

There are 16 residues in the CDR3. The V gene lost 3 bases and the J gene lost 2 bases, with 14 bases spanning the gap. Per germline, CDR1 ENHRY and CDR2 SYGVKD. This sequence was found in a man aged 18 to 30 in good health and CMV-seropositive. The sample taken for sequencing was PBMCs. V is TRBV10-3 and J is TRBJ1-3, with a possible D match to TRBD1 (5 bases). The DNA for the CDR3 is TGTGCCATCAGTGAAGGGGCCCGCTCACCTGGAAACACCATATATTTT. It specifies CAISEGARSPGNTIYF.